This T cell receptor beta chain originates from a study of CD8 T cells in Susac syndrome. With random hexamers, roughly 0.45 to 1 ug RNA was reverse transcribed. Amplification of TCR beta CDR3 by immunoSEQ multiplex PCR spanned 54 Vbeta and 13 Jbeta. MiXCR was run by TCRdb on the immunoSEQ multiplex PCR reads, yielding one entry per CDR3 protein. The data contain 250,000 to 300,000 distinct CDR3 sequences, about 88% of them singletons. This clonotype was recorded only once. Germline lookup yields CDR1 LGHDT and CDR2 YNNKEL (reference sequence). This CDR3 contains 16 residues. Trimming left V 1 base short and J 4 bases short, with 14 bases between. Both CD4+ and CD8+ T cells were negatively isolated, and TEMRA cells underwent FACS enrichment.

The material sequenced was CD8+ T cells from PBMCs. The receptor's source is a human donor with multiple sclerosis. V usage is TRBV3-1 and J usage is TRBJ2-1, with D possibly being TRBD2 (5 bases). CDR3 DNA sequence: TGTGCCAGCAGCCAAGGAGGAGCGAGGGATTACAATGAGCAGTTCTTC. Translating it yields CASSQGGARDYNEQFF.